This T cell receptor beta chain was profiled in a study of T cell repertoires in cytomegalovirus infection (dated by TCRdb to about 2019). A note on the overall study: Donor HLA type was relevant to the analysis, because carriage of CMV infection together with the matching HLA type was indicated by public TCR beta signatures. Results the study describes overall, beyond this receptor: Carriers of CMV infection plus the relevant HLA type were discriminated by the cumulative frequency of public TCR beta family members in the study cohort and in an independent roughly 370-donor cohort. The ex vivo response was dominated by HLA-C-restricted CMV-specific TCR beta clonotypes, which also provided the single most frequent clonotype in two of eight donors.

This clonotype was detected many times. Its antigen remains undetermined. Per-base qualities were not stored, and no clone one base away is much larger. Sequencing instrument: Illumina HiSeq 1500. TCRdb handled the public reads itself, with Q25 trimming in fastp and clone calling in MiXCR, and kept productive beta chains. A single entry per CDR3 protein holds the most common genes and DNA from its merged rows. The sample contains 150,000 to 200,000 distinct CDR3 sequences, approximately 15% of them found a single time. The ten largest make up over 20% of the sample. Reading from cysteine to phenylalanine, the CDR3 counts 17 amino acids. Left in the record is the CDR3 DNA by itself, 51 bases read in frame from the first base. Relative to germline, V is 5 bases shorter and J is 1 base shorter, with 17 bases between their ends. CDR1 and CDR2, looked up from the germline V gene, are SGHTA and FQGNSA.

The sequence came from a human donor in good health (CMV status not recorded). Some clones in this sample may be carry-over from other donors' samples. Recombination joined TRBV7-2 with TRBJ2-2; the D segment may tentatively be TRBD1 or TRBD2, each giving 6 matched bases. Sequencing was performed on PBMCs. The CDR3 reads CASSVQGFSGNTGELFF. At the DNA level, the sequence is TGTGCCAGCAGCGTACAGGGCTTTAGCGGGAACACCGGGGAGCTGTTTTTT. The reference TRBV7-2 and TRBJ2-2 proteins fill in what lies around the CDR3, so the full variable domain reads GAGVSQSPSNKVTEKGKDVELRCDPISGHTALYWYRQSLGQGLEFLIYFQGNSAPDKSGLPSDRFSAERTGGSVSTLTIQRTQQEDSAVYLCASSVQGFSGNTGELFFGEGSRLTVL.